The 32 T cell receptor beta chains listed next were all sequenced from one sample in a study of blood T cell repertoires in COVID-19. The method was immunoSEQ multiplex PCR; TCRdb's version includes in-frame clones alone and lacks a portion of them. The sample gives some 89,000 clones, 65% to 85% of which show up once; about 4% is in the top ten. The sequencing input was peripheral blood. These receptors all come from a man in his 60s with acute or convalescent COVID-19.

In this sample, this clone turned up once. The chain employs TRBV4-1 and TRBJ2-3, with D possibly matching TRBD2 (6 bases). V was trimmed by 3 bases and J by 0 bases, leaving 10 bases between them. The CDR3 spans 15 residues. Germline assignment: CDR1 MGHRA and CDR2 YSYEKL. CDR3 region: CASSQAGLSTDTQYF. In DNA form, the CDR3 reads TGCGCCAGCAGCCAGGCGGGGCTTAGCACAGATACGCAGTATTTT.

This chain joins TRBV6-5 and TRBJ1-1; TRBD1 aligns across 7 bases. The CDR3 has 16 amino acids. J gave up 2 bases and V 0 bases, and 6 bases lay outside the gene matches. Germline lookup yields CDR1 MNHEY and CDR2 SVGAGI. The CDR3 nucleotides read TGTGCCAGCAGTTACTCGTTCGGGACAGACAACACTGAAGCTTTCTTT. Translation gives CASSYSFGTDNTEAFF.

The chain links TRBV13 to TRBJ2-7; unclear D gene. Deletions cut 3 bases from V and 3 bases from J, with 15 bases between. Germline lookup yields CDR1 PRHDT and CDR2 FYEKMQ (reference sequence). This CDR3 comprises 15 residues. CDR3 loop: CASSFLPRLNYEQYF. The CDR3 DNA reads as TGTGCCAGCAGCTTCTTACCGCGACTGAACTACGAGCAGTACTTC. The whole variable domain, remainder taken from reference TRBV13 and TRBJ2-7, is AAGVIQSPRHLIKEKRETATLKCYPIPRHDTVYWYQQGPGQDPQFLISFYEKMQSDKGSIPDRFSAQQFSDYHSELNMSSLELGDSALYFCASSFLPRLNYEQYFGPGTRLTVT.

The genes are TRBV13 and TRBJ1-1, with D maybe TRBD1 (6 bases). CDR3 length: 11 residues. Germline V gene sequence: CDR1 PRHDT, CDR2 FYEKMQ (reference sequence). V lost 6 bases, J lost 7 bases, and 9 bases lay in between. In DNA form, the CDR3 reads TGTGCCAGCAGACCGACAGGTGAAGCTTTCTTT. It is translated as CASRPTGEAFF.

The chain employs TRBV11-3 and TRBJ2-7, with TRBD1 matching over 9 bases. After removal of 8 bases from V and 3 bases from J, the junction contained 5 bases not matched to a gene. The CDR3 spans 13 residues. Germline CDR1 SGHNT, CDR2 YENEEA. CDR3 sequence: CASSGQGNYEQYF. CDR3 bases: TGTGCCAGCTCGGGACAGGGAAACTACGAGCAGTACTTC. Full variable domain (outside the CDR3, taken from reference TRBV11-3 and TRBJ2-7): EAGVVQSPRYKIIEKKQPVAFWCNPISGHNTLYWYLQNLGQGPELLIRYENEEAVDDSQLPKDRFSAERLKGVDSTLKIQPAELGDSAVYLCASSGQGNYEQYFGPGTRLTVT.

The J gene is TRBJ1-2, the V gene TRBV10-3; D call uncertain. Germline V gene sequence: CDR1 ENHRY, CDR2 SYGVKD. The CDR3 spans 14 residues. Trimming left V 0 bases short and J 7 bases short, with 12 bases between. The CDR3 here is CAISESTTGGGYTF. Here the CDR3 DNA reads TGTGCCATCAGTGAGTCGACCACGGGAGGTGGCTACACCTTC.

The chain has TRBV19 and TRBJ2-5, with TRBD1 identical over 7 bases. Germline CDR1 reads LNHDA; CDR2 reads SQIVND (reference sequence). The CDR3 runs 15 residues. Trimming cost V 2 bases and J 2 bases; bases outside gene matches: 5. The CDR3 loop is CASSIRGQAQETQYF. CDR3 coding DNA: TGTGCCAGTAGTATACGTGGACAGGCACAAGAGACCCAGTACTTC.

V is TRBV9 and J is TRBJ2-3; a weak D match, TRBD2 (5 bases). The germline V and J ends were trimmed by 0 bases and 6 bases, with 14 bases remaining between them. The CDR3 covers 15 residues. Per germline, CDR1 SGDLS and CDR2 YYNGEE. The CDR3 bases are TGTGCCAGCAGCGTAGTTGGCGGTTGGGAGGATACGCAGTATTTT. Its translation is CASSVVGGWEDTQYF.

DNA for the CDR3: TGCGCCAGCAGCCGGACTAGCGGGAGCGCGAACACCGGGGAGCTGTTTTTT. Its translation is CASSRTSGSANTGELFF. The gene calls are TRBV4-3 and TRBJ2-2; 13 nucleotides match TRBD2. J gave up 0 bases and V 4 bases, and 2 bases lay outside the gene matches. The CDR3 runs to 17 residues. From germline, CDR1 is LGHNA and CDR2 YSLEER.

The CDR3 coding sequence is TGTGCCAGCAGCTCGTCAACAGGGCCCTCTGGGGCCAACGTCCTGACTTTC. Translating it yields CASSSSTGPSGANVLTF. The chain is built from TRBV7-3 and TRBJ2-6; tentatively, D is TRBD1 (6 bases). This CDR3 region has 17 residues. Germline V CDR1 and CDR2: SGHTA, FQGTGA. The germline V and J ends were trimmed by 4 bases and 0 bases, with 13 bases remaining between them.

CDR3 amino acids: CASSLGDRATGELFF. The CDR3 coding sequence is TGTGCCAGCAGCTTAGGGGACAGGGCCACCGGGGAGCTGTTTTTT. This sequence joins TRBV7-3 and TRBJ2-2, with 9 bases aligning to TRBD1. Germline V gene sequence: CDR1 SGHTA, CDR2 FQGTGA. The CDR3 consists of 15 residues. Germline trimming cut 2 bases from V and 4 bases from J; bases unmatched to any gene: 2.

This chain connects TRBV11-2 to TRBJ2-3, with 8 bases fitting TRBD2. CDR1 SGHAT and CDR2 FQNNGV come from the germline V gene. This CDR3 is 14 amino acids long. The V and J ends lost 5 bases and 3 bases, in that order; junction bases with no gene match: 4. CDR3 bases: TGTGCCAGCAGCCCCGGGACTAGTACAGATACGCAGTATTTT. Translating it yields CASSPGTSTDTQYF.

The CDR3 nucleotides read TGCGCCAGCAGCTTGGCCGGGGGAGGAGAACTGTTTTTT. Translation: CASSLAGGGELFF. The gene calls are TRBV5-1 and TRBJ1-4, with D maybe TRBD1 (5 bases). This CDR3 region has 13 residues. Germline V lookup: CDR1 SGHRS, CDR2 YFSETQ. The V and J ends lost 0 bases and 12 bases respectively, with 12 bases between them.

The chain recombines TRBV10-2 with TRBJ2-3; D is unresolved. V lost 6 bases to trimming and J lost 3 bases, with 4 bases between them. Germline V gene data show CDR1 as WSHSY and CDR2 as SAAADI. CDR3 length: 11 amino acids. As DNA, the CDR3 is TGCGCCAGCAGCCCGACAGATACGCAGTATTTT. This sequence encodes CASSPTDTQYF.

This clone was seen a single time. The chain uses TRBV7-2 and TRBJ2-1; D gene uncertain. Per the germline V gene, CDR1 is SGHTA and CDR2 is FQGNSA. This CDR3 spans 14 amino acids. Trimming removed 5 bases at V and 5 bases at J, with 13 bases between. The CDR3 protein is CASSVPGSNNEQFF. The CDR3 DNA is TGTGCCAGCAGCGTCCCCGGGTCGAACAATGAGCAGTTCTTC. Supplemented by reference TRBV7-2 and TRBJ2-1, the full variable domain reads GAGVSQSPSNKVTEKGKDVELRCDPISGHTALYWYRQSLGQGLEFLIYFQGNSAPDKSGLPSDRFSAERTGGSVSTLTIQRTQQEDSAVYLCASSVPGSNNEQFFGPGTRLTVL.

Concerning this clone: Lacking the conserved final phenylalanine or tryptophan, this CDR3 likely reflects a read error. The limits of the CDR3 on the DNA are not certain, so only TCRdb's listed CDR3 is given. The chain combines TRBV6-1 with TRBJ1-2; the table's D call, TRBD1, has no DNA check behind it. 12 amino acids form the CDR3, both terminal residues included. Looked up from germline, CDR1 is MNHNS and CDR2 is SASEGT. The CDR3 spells CASSEYPRDRAL.

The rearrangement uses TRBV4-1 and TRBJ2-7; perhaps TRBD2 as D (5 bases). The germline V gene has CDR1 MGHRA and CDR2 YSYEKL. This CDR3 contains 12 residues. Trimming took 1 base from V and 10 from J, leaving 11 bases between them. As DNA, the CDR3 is TGCGCCAGCAGCCAAGTATCGGGGATACAGTACTTC. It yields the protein CASSQVSGIQYF.

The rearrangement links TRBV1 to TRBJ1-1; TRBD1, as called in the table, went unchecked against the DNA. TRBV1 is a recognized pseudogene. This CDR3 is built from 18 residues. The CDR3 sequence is CTSSQIRGTGTENTEAFF. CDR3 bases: TGCACCAGCAGCCAGATCCGCGGGACAGGGACCGAGAACACTGAAGCTTTCTTT.

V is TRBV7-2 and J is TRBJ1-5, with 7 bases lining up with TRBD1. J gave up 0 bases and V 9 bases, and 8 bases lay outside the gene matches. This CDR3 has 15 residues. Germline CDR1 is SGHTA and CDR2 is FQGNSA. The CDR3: CASKGTVYSNQPQHF. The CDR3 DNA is TGTGCCAGTAAAGGGACAGTTTATAGCAATCAGCCCCAGCATTTT.

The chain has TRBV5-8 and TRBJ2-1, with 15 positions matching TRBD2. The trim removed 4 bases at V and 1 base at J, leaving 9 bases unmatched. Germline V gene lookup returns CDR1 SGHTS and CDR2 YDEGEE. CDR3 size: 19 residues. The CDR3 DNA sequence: TGTGCCAGCAGCCCCGGACTAGCGGGAGGGTTAGGGTCCTACAATGAGCAGTTCTTC. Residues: CASSPGLAGGLGSYNEQFF.

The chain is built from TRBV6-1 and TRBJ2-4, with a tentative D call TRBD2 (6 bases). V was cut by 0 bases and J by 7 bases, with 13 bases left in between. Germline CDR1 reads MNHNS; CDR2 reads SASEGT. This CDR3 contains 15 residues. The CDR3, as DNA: TGTGCCAGCAGTGAAGCACCCGGGAGTAGGAACATTCAGTACTTC. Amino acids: CASSEAPGSRNIQYF.

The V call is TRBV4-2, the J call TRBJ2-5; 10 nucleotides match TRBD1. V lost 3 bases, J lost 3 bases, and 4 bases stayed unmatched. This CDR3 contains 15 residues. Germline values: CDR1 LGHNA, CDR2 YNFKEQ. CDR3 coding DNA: TGTGCCAGCAGCCAGACCGGGACAGGGGAAGAGACCCAGTACTTC. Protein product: CASSQTGTGEETQYF.

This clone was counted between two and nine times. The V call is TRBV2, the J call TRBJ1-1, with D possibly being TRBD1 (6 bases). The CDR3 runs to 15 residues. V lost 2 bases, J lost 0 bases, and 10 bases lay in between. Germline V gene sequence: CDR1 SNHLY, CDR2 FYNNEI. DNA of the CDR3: TGTGCCAGCAGTGAATTTGGGGGCCTGAACACTGAAGCTTTCTTT. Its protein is CASSEFGGLNTEAFF.

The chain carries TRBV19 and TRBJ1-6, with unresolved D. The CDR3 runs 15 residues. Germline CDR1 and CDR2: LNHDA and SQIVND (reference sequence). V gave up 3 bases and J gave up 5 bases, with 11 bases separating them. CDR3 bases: TGTGCCAGTAGTATTCAGGCCAGAAATAATTCACCCCTCCACTTT. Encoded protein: CASSIQARNNSPLHF.

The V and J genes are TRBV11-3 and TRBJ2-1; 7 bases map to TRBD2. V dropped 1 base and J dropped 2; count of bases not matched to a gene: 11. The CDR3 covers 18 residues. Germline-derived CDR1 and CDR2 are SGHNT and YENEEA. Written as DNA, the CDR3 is TGTGCCAGCAGCTTAGCGTCCCAGGGAGGGTTCCCCTACAATGAGCAGTTCTTC. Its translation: CASSLASQGGFPYNEQFF.

The CDR3 sequence is CATWDRRYTGELFF. CDR3 bases: TGTGCCACCTGGGACAGGAGATACACCGGGGAGCTGTTTTTT. The V call is TRBV19, the J call TRBJ2-2; 8 nucleotides agree with TRBD1. V lost 10 bases to trimming and J lost 3 bases; unmatched junction nucleotides: 7. Germline CDR1 LNHDA, CDR2 SQIVND (reference sequence). The CDR3 runs to 14 residues.

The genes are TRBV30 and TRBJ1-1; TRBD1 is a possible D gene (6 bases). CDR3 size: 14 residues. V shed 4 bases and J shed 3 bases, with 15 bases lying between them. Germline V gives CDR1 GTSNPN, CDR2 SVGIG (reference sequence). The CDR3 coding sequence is TGTGCCTGGAAGAGGGGGGGGCTGTACACTGAAGCTTTCTTT. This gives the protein CAWKRGGLYTEAFF.

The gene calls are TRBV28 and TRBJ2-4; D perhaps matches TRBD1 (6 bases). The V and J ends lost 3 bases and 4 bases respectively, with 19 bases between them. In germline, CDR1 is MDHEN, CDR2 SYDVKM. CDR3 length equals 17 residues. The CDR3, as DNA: TGTGCCAGCAGTTTTGGGTACGGAGGCAGGGGAAAAAACATTCAGTACTTC. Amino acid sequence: CASSFGYGGRGKNIQYF. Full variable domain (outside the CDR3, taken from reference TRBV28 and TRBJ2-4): DVKVTQSSRYLVKRTGEKVFLECVQDMDHENMFWYRQDPGLGLRLIYFSYDVKMKEKGDIPEGYSVSREKKERFSLILESASTNQTSMYLCASSFGYGGRGKNIQYFGAGTRLSVL.

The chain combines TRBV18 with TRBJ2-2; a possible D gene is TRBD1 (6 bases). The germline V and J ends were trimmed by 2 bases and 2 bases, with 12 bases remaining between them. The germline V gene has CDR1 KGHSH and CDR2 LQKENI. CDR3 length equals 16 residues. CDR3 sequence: CASSPVSQGNTGELFF. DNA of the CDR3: TGTGCCAGCTCACCAGTGTCACAGGGCAACACCGGGGAGCTGTTTTTT.

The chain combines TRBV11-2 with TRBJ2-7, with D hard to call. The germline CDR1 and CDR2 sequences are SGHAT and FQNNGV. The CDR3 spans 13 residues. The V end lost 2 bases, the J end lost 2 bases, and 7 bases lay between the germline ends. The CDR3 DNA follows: TGTGCCAGCAGCTTAACAGCAACCTACGAGCAGTACTTC. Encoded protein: CASSLTATYEQYF. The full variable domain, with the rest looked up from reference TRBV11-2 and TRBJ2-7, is EAGVAQSPRYKIIEKRQSVAFWCNPISGHATLYWYQQILGQGPKLLIQFQNNGVVDDSQLPKDRFSAERLKGVDSTLKIQPAKLEDSAVYLCASSLTATYEQYFGPGTRLTVT.

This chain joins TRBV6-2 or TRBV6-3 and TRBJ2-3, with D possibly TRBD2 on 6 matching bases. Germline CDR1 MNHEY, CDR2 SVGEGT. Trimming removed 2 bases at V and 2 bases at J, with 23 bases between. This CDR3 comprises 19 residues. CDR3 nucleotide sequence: TGTGCCAGCAGTTACGCCACCGGGACTCGTTCCCTCTCCACAGATACGCAGTATTTT. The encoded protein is CASSYATGTRSLSTDTQYF.

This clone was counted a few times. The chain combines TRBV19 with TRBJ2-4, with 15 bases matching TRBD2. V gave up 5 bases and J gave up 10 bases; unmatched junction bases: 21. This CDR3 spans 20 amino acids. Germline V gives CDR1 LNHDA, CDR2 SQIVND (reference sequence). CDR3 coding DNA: TGTGCCAGTAGTGCCCCGGAGGGGACTAGCGGGAGGTGGGGAAAGGGAATTCAGTACTTC. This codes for CASSAPEGTSGRWGKGIQYF.